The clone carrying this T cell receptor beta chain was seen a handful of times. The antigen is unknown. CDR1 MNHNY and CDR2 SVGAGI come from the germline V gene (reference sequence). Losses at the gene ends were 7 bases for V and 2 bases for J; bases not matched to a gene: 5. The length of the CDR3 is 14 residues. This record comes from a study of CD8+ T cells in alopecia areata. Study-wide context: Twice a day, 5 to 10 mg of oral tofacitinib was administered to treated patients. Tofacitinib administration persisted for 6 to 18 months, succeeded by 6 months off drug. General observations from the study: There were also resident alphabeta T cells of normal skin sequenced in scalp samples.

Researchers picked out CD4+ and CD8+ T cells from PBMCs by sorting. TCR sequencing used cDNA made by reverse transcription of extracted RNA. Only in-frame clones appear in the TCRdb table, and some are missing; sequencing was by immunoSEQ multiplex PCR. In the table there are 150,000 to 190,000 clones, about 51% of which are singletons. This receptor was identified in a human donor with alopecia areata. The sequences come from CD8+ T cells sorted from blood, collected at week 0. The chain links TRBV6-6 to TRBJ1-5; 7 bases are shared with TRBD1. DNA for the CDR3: TGTGCCAGCAACCAGGGGGGGGGCAATCAGCCCCAGCATTTT. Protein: CASNQGGGNQPQHF.